What follows are 3 T cell receptor beta chains derived from one specimen sequenced in a study of cytomegalovirus exposure and HLA in healthy donors. PCR used 60 Vbeta primers and 13 Jbeta primers. TCRdb keeps only in-frame clones here, not all; method: immunoSEQ multiplex PCR. This table holds some 89,000 clones, roughly 81% found once. Sequenced: PBMCs. The receptors stem from a woman aged 25 to 39 in good health and CMV-seronegative.

By proportion, this clone is medium-sized. A junction boundary mismatches the germline segment, possibly from a read error. The chain joins TRBV19 to TRBJ2-1; 10 nucleotides agree with TRBD1. Per germline, CDR1 LNHDA and CDR2 SQIVND (reference sequence). The CDR3 is 15 amino acids. The CDR3 nucleotides read TGTGCCAGTAGTACCCCGGGACAGGGGACCCACCGATGGGTCTTC. It yields the protein CASSTPGQGTHRWVF.

The chain is built from TRBV11-3 and TRBJ2-1, with D possibly being TRBD2 (7 bases). Looked up from germline, CDR1 is SGHNT and CDR2 is YENEEA. There are 17 residues in the CDR3. The ends were cut back, 5 bases at V and 0 bases at J, with 17 bases in the middle. As DNA, the CDR3 is TGTGCCAGCAGCCCATCGGACGGGGGGCCCTCCTACAATGAGCAGTTCTTC. Its protein product is CASSPSDGGPSYNEQFF.

This chain connects TRBV28 to TRBJ1-2; tentative D call: TRBD1 (5 bases). The CDR3 contains 13 residues. Trimming removed 2 bases from V and 8 bases from J, with 12 bases in between. The germline V gene has CDR1 MDHEN and CDR2 SYDVKM. The CDR3: CASSLGREWGYTF. CDR3 nucleotide sequence: TGTGCCAGCAGTTTAGGCAGGGAATGGGGCTACACCTTC.